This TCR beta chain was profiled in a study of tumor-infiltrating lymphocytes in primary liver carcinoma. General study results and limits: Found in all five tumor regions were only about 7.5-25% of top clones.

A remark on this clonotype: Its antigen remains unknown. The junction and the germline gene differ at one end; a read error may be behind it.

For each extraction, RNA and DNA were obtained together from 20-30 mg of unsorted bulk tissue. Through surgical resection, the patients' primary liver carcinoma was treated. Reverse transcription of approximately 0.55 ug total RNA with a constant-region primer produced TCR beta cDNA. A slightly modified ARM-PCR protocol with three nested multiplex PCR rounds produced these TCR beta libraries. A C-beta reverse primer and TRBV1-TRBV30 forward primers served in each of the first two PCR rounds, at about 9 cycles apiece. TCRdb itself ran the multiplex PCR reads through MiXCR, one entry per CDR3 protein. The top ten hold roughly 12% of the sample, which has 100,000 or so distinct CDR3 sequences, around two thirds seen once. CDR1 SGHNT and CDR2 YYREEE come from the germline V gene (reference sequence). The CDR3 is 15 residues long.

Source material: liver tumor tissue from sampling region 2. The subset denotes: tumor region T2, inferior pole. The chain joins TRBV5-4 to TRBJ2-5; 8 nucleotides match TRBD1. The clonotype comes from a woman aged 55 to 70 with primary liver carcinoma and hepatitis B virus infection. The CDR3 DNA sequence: TGTGTCAGCAGCTTGGCCGGGGACAGGCAAGAGACCCAGTACTTC. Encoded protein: CVSSLAGDRQETQYF.